Shown below are 32 T cell receptor beta chains from a single sample sequenced in a study of blood T cells in healthy people across ages. A second about 7 to 11 cycle PCR used barcoded and J-beta primers. TCRdb fed the 5' RACE reads into MiXCR, producing one record per CDR3 protein. The repertoire holds under 950,000 distinct CDR3 sequences, with 20% to 25% as singletons. Sequencing input: blood. The receptors derive from a man aged 65-85 years in good health.

At least ten counts were recorded for this clonotype. The rearrangement joins TRBV7-9 to TRBJ2-5, with 13 bases lining up with TRBD2. Trimming removed 4 bases from V and 5 bases from J; junction bases left unmatched: 13. CDR3 length: 18 amino acids. Germline V CDR1 and CDR2: SEHNR, FQNEAQ (reference sequence). CDR3 region: CASSSRTSGGLGVETQYF. The CDR3 DNA is TGTGCCAGCAGCTCGCGGACTAGCGGGGGCCTCGGGGTGGAGACCCAGTACTTC.

This clonotype was recorded a few times. The junction departs from germline at one end; a sequencing error may be responsible. CDR3 sequence: CASSLEVRGHEQHF. The DNA for the CDR3 is TGTGCCAGCAGCTTAGAGGTCAGGGGCCACGAGCAGCACTTC. The gene calls are TRBV7-9 and TRBJ2-7; possibly TRBD1 for D (6 bases). CDR1 is SEHNR, CDR2 FQNEAQ, per germline (reference sequence). CDR3 length equals 14 residues.

About this clonotype: Since no conserved phenylalanine or tryptophan closes the CDR3, a read error is the likely cause. The chain employs TRBV19 and TRBJ2-1; D gene ambiguous. The germline CDR1 and CDR2 sequences are LNHDA and SQIVND (reference sequence). Trimming cost V 3 bases and J 7 bases, with 7 bases left between them. This CDR3 has 12 amino acids. The CDR3 sequence: CASSMTGNEQFL. In DNA form, the CDR3 reads TGTGCCAGTAGTATGACTGGGAATGAGCAGTTCCTC.

This clonotype was seen more than once but under ten times. The chain carries TRBV21-1 and TRBJ2-7; the table's D call TRBD2 went unverified against the DNA. TRBV21-1 is a listed pseudogene. The CDR3 has 12 residues. The CDR3 region has the DNA TGTGCCAGCAGCAAGTCCGGGACTGAGCAGTACGTC. Translated, it gives CASSKSGTEQYV.

This clonotype was counted a few times. This chain joins TRBV12-3 or TRBV12-4 and TRBJ2-1; D perhaps matches TRBD1 (6 bases). Trimming shortened V by 6 bases and J by 4 bases, and 16 bases separated the two germline ends. CDR3 length: 15 amino acids. This chain's CDR3 is CASSQPGQIYNEQFF. The CDR3 DNA reads as TGTGCCAGCAGCCAACCCGGACAGATTTACAATGAGCAGTTCTTC.

The chain recombines TRBV4-2 with TRBJ1-1; TRBD1 might be the D (5 bases). The germline V gene has CDR1 LGHNA and CDR2 YNFKEQ. Trimming took 3 bases from V and 1 from J, leaving 15 bases between them. There are 16 residues in the CDR3. The CDR3 loop is CASSQAPGRGNTEAFF. The CDR3 DNA reads as TGTGCCAGCAGCCAGGCTCCGGGGAGGGGGAACACTGAAGCTTTCTTT.

The gene calls are TRBV7-2 and TRBJ2-5; D not certain. The ends were cut back, 5 bases at V and 2 bases at J, with 18 bases in the middle. CDR3 length equals 16 residues. Germline CDR1 reads SGHTA; CDR2 reads FQGNSA. The chain's CDR3 is CASSQNSPTIQETQYF. In DNA, the CDR3 is TGTGCCAGCAGCCAGAATAGCCCTACCATTCAAGAGACCCAGTACTTC.

CDR3 region: CASSETRDQPQHF. Here the CDR3 DNA reads TGTGCCAGCAGCGAAACAAGAGACCAGCCCCAGCATTTT. The chain combines TRBV12-3 or TRBV12-4 with TRBJ1-5, with unresolved D. The CDR3 contains 13 residues. Trimming took 6 bases from V and 7 from J, leaving 13 bases between them.

This clonotype turned up a few times. The chain employs TRBV5-6 and TRBJ2-3, with TRBD1 matching 7 bases. CDR1 is SGHDT, CDR2 YYEEEE, per germline. This CDR3 region has 16 residues. The V gene end was trimmed by 0 bases and the J gene end by 1 base; junction bases not matched to a gene: 5. The CDR3 is CASSLVRQGGTDTQYF. In nucleotides, the CDR3 is TGTGCCAGCAGCTTGGTTAGACAGGGTGGCACAGATACGCAGTATTTT.

This chain connects TRBV5-1 to TRBJ2-3, with D unclear. This CDR3 is 14 amino acids long. In germline, CDR1 is SGHRS, CDR2 YFSETQ. V lost 7 bases and J lost 2, with 14 bases in between. CDR3 residues: CASRSEHITDTQYF. CDR3 coding DNA: TGCGCCAGCCGCTCCGAACATATCACAGATACGCAGTATTTT. The whole variable domain, filled in from reference TRBV5-1 and TRBJ2-3, reads KAGVTQTPRYLIKTRGQQVTLSCSPISGHRSVSWYQQTPGQGLQFLFEYFSETQRNKGNFPGRFSGRQFSNSRSEMNVSTLELGDSALYLCASRSEHITDTQYFGPGTRLTVL.

There are a few counts of this clonotype. A read error may be the cause here, since a much bigger clone is one base away. The rearrangement uses TRBV7-9 and TRBJ2-7; D is undetermined. The last part of the DNA fits TRBJ2-5 better; the J call may be wrong. The CDR3 consists of 14 residues. The germline CDR1 and CDR2 sequences are SEHNR and FQNEAQ (reference sequence). The CDR3 region has the DNA TGTGCCGGCAGCCAAGGACGGTTTCAAGAGACCCAGTACTTC. Its protein is CAGSQGRFQETQYF.

V and J are TRBV18 and TRBJ2-3, with 10 bases that match TRBD2. The CDR3 runs 19 residues. Germline-derived CDR1 and CDR2 are KGHSH and LQKENI. V gave up 1 base and J gave up 3 bases; unmatched junction bases: 13. In DNA, the CDR3 is TGTGCCAGCTCACCACGTACAAGCGGGGGGGCGAGACTTACAGATACGCAGTATTTT. Translation: CASSPRTSGGARLTDTQYF.

On this clonotype: One end of the junction fails to match germline, which may point to a read error. This chain connects TRBV11-3 to TRBJ2-5; D is unresolved. CDR3 length: 13 amino acids. CDR1 SGHNT and CDR2 YENEEA come from the germline V gene. For the CDR3, the DNA is TGTGCCAGCAGCTCGCCCGACAAAGAGACCCAGTGCTTC. It specifies CASSSPDKETQCF.

This clonotype was recorded a few times. The V call is TRBV6-6, the J call TRBJ1-1, with D possibly matching TRBD1 (6 bases). In germline, CDR1 is MNHNY, CDR2 SVGAGI (reference sequence). The CDR3 runs 13 residues. The V end lost 3 bases, the J end lost 3 bases, and 8 bases lay between the germline ends. The DNA for the CDR3 is TGTGCCAGCAGTTATGGGGGCTACACTGAAGCTTTCTTT. Its protein product is CASSYGGYTEAFF.

The chain uses TRBV10-3 and TRBJ1-1; D gene ambiguous. V lost 2 bases, J lost 0 bases, and 10 bases lay in between. Germline assignment: CDR1 ENHRY and CDR2 SYGVKD. The CDR3 contains 15 residues. The CDR3 region is CAISEIVGMNTEAFF. The CDR3 bases are TGTGCCATCAGTGAGATAGTAGGGATGAACACTGAAGCTTTCTTT.

The V call is TRBV29-1, the J call TRBJ2-3; D not certain. Germline V gene data show CDR1 as SQVTM and CDR2 as ANQGSEA. The CDR3 sequence is 12 residues long. Trimming left V 3 bases short and J 6 bases short, with 10 bases between. The CDR3 is CSVESYGDTQYF. The DNA of the CDR3 is TGCAGCGTTGAGTCTTATGGGGATACGCAGTATTTT.

This rearrangement joins TRBV27 to TRBJ2-1; 8 bases fit TRBD2. The CDR3 contains 13 residues. Per the germline V gene, CDR1 is MNHEY and CDR2 is SMNVEV (reference sequence). J lost 6 bases, V lost 7 bases, and 5 bases had no gene match. The CDR3 loop is CASKGLVINEQFF. The CDR3 DNA sequence: TGTGCCAGCAAGGGACTAGTGATCAATGAGCAGTTCTTC.

This clonotype was seen only a few times. This chain joins TRBV6-1 and TRBJ1-1; D is undetermined. Trimming shortened V by 10 bases and J by 4 bases, and 19 bases separated the two germline ends. Germline CDR1 and CDR2: MNHNS and SASEGT. This CDR3 spans 14 amino acids. This chain's CDR3 is CATESGIETTEAFF. The CDR3 DNA is TGTGCCACCGAATCCGGGATAGAAACCACTGAAGCTTTCTTT.

This clonotype was recorded at least ten times. The V and J genes are TRBV7-2 and TRBJ2-4, with D maybe TRBD2 (6 bases). There are 17 residues in the CDR3. Germline-derived CDR1 and CDR2 are SGHTA and FQGNSA. The V gene lost 1 base and the J gene lost 0 bases, with 13 bases spanning the gap. CDR3 nucleotides: TGTGCCAGCAGCTTAGGGAGGGAAAGACTAGCCAAAAACATTCAGTACTTC. Translation gives CASSLGRERLAKNIQYF.

A few counts support this clonotype. This chain connects TRBV18 to TRBJ2-5, with TRBD1 matching 7 bases. Germline loops: CDR1 KGHSH, CDR2 LQKENI. The CDR3 is made up of 13 amino acids. Trimming at V came to 5 bases and at J to 2 bases, leaving 2 bases not matched to a gene. As DNA, the CDR3 is TGTGCCAGCTCAACAGGGGTACAAGAGACCCAGTACTTC. Protein sequence: CASSTGVQETQYF.

The gene calls are TRBV28 and TRBJ1-6; TRBD1 might be the D (6 bases). CDR1 and CDR2 (germline): MDHEN, SYDVKM. Trimming took off 8 bases at V and 7 bases at J, with 12 bases between the two ends. The CDR3 length is 13 residues. Here the CDR3 reads CASLQGRNSPLHF. CDR3 sequence (DNA): TGTGCCAGCCTACAGGGAAGGAATTCACCCCTCCACTTT.

This clonotype was detected a few times. The chain couples TRBV9 to TRBJ2-2; D gene uncertain. Germline V gene data show CDR1 as SGDLS and CDR2 as YYNGEE. The CDR3 runs to 15 residues. With 5 bases removed from V and 0 bases from J, the gap between germline ends came to 11 bases. In DNA, the CDR3 is TGTGCCAGCAGACTGACCCTAGCGAACACCGGGGAGCTGTTTTTT. It codes for CASRLTLANTGELFF.

This chain connects TRBV5-1 to TRBJ1-4; perhaps TRBD1 as D (5 bases). This CDR3 spans 15 amino acids. Germline loops: CDR1 SGHRS, CDR2 YFSETQ. V was clipped by 0 bases and J by 4 bases, with 10 bases between them. CDR3 nucleotide sequence: TGCGCCAGCAGCTTGGTGGGGGGTTTTAATGAAAAACTGTTTTTT. Protein product: CASSLVGGFNEKLFF.

The sample holds a few counts of this clonotype. J is TRBJ1-6 and V is TRBV12-3 or TRBV12-4; D may be TRBD1 (6 bases). Between the trimmed V and J ends, which lost 10 bases and 7 bases, there was a span of 17 bases. The CDR3 covers 14 residues. The CDR3 DNA reads as TGTGCCATAAAGAGCGGGGGCCGAAATTCACCCCTCCACTTT. Translation gives CAIKSGGRNSPLHF.

V usage is TRBV20-1 and J usage is TRBJ2-1; 9 bases are a match to TRBD1. The junction had 13 bases not matched to a gene; V was cut back by 2 bases and J by 8 bases. Germline CDR1 is DFQATT and CDR2 is SNEGSKA (reference sequence). This CDR3 is built from 16 residues. CDR3 DNA: TGCAGTGCTAGACAACGCCGGGACAGGGTTTCGGATGAGCAGTTCTTC. This gives the protein CSARQRRDRVSDEQFF.

The J gene is TRBJ2-3, the V gene TRBV7-2, with 11 bases identical to TRBD2. This CDR3 region has 17 residues. V lost 1 base, J lost 4 bases, and 7 bases stayed unmatched. In germline, CDR1 is SGHTA, CDR2 FQGNSA. In DNA form, the CDR3 reads TGTGCCAGCAGCTTAGGGGGTAGCGGGAGGGCCCCAGATACGCAGTATTTT. This codes for CASSLGGSGRAPDTQYF.

The count of this clonotype is one. Here the CDR3 reads CASSLFGGAFQETQYF. CDR3 nucleotide sequence: TGTGCCAGCAGTCTGTTCGGGGGGGCTTTCCAAGAGACCCAGTACTTC. The chain links TRBV27 to TRBJ2-5; 8 bases are a match to TRBD2. The V and J ends lost 5 bases and 1 base, in that order; junction bases with no gene match: 9. There are 16 residues in the CDR3. Germline V gene sequence: CDR1 MNHEY, CDR2 SMNVEV (reference sequence).

This clonotype has a handful of counts. J is TRBJ2-5 and V is TRBV12-3 or TRBV12-4; the match to TRBD2 covers 7 bases. CDR3 length: 16 amino acids. The ends lost 2 bases at V and 5 bases at J; junction bases unmatched: 11. CDR3 in amino acids: CASSLWGGTSSETQYF. CDR3 coding DNA: TGTGCCAGCAGTTTATGGGGGGGAACTTCCAGCGAGACCCAGTACTTC.

The V gene is TRBV5-1, the J gene TRBJ1-2, with D uncertain. CDR1 is SGHRS and CDR2 is YFSETQ in the germline V gene. Trimming shortened V by 4 bases and J by 4 bases, and 14 bases separated the two germline ends. This CDR3 is built from 14 residues. The CDR3: CASSPSGSGYGYTF. Here the CDR3 DNA reads TGCGCCAGCAGCCCTAGCGGGTCCGGCTATGGCTACACCTTC.

As regards this clonotype: This may arise from a read error, as a much more abundant clone is one base away. CDR3: CASSQEGGLNYDYTF. For the CDR3, the DNA is TGCGCCAGCAGCCAGGAAGGGGGTCTGAACTATGACTACACCTTC. V and J are TRBV5-1 and TRBJ1-2; D might be TRBD1 (6 bases). Germline assignment: CDR1 SGHRS and CDR2 YFSETQ. The CDR3 sequence is 15 residues long.

The chain links TRBV6-2 or TRBV6-3 to TRBJ2-2; 11 nucleotides line up with TRBD2. The CDR3 loop spans 16 amino acids. Per the germline V gene, CDR1 is MNHEY and CDR2 is SVGEGT. Trimming at V came to 10 bases and at J to 4 bases, leaving 11 bases not matched to a gene. The CDR3 spells CATKGTSGSVTGELFF. The CDR3 DNA sequence: TGTGCCACCAAGGGAACTAGCGGGAGCGTCACCGGGGAGCTGTTTTTT.

V and J are TRBV7-2 and TRBJ1-2, with 8 bases fitting TRBD1. The V and J ends lost 5 bases and 5 bases, in that order; junction bases with no gene match: 10. Germline V gives CDR1 SGHTA, CDR2 FQGNSA. This CDR3 is 15 amino acids long. CDR3 DNA: TGTGCCAGCAGCCCGGGACAGGTTATTGCTTATGGCTACACCTTC. It translates to CASSPGQVIAYGYTF. The full variable domain, rest sourced from reference TRBV7-2 and TRBJ1-2, is GAGVSQSPSNKVTEKGKDVELRCDPISGHTALYWYRQSLGQGLEFLIYFQGNSAPDKSGLPSDRFSAERTGGSVSTLTIQRTQQEDSAVYLCASSPGQVIAYGYTFGSGTRLTVV.